Listed below are T cell receptor beta chains from one sample, sequenced in a study of Ad26.COV2.S vaccination and SARS-CoV-2 variants. Here immunoSEQ multiplex PCR was the method, and the copy in TCRdb shows in-frame clones only, minus some. This sample has some 290,000 clones, with 70% to 90% found just once. The source was peripheral blood, collected in a trial of Ad26.COV2.S vaccine versus placebo. The receptors were gathered from a person aged 18-60 years who received the Ad26.COV2.S COVID-19 vaccine or a placebo. The CDR3 runs from the conserved cysteine through the conserved F or W. The D gene is left open where the match is weak.

J gene: TRBJ2-2
V gene: TRBV7-8
D gene: NA
CDR3 protein: CASSSGPLRGGGELFF

J gene: TRBJ1-5
V gene: TRBV7-2
D gene: TRBD1
CDR3 protein: CASTSGDRDQPQHF

J gene: TRBJ2-7
V gene: TRBV30
D gene: NA
CDR3 protein: CAWSAHVQGVYEQYF

J gene: TRBJ1-6
V gene: TRBV7-2
D gene: NA
CDR3 protein: CASSSPTGSLHF

J gene: TRBJ2-3
V gene: TRBV9
D gene: NA
CDR3 protein: CASSAGLEGGTDTQYF

J gene: TRBJ2-1
V gene: TRBV19
D gene: TRBD1
CDR3 protein: CASSPWTGGYNEQFF

J gene: TRBJ1-5
V gene: TRBV28
D gene: NA
CDR3 protein: CASSPDRRSNQPQHF

J gene: TRBJ2-1
V gene: TRBV25-1
D gene: TRBD1
CDR3 protein: CASSGSGGYSYNEQFF

J gene: TRBJ1-5
V gene: TRBV19
D gene: NA
CDR3 protein: CASSLLGQSNQPQHF

J gene: TRBJ1-2
V gene: TRBV28
D gene: NA
CDR3 protein: CASQIPNYGYTF

J gene: TRBJ2-5
V gene: TRBV4-1
D gene: TRBD2
CDR3 protein: CASLGLRGGRETQYF

J gene: TRBJ1-3
V gene: TRBV3-1/TRBV3-2
D gene: NA
CDR3 protein: CASSQVGVSGNTIYF

J gene: TRBJ1-1
V gene: TRBV5-1
D gene: NA
CDR3 protein: CASSLETPGFTGTEAFF

J gene: TRBJ2-7
V gene: TRBV28
D gene: NA
CDR3 protein: CASSLGAGSSYEQYF

J gene: TRBJ1-4
V gene: TRBV12-3/TRBV12-4
D gene: NA
CDR3 protein: CASSGNSDEKLFF

J gene: TRBJ2-1
V gene: TRBV19
D gene: NA
CDR3 protein: CASSRGVAYNEQFF

J gene: TRBJ1-2
V gene: TRBV3-1/TRBV3-2
D gene: TRBD1
CDR3 protein: CASSPISGTGRATYGYTF

J gene: TRBJ1-4
V gene: TRBV28
D gene: NA
CDR3 protein: CASSRTASNEKLFF

J gene: TRBJ1-1
V gene: TRBV19
D gene: NA
CDR3 protein: CATLGQGGGEAFF

J gene: TRBJ2-2
V gene: TRBV11-3
D gene: NA
CDR3 protein: CASSPETGRTGELFF

J gene: TRBJ2-2
V gene: TRBV3-1/TRBV3-2
D gene: NA
CDR3 protein: CASSLPGVATGELFF

J gene: TRBJ2-2
V gene: TRBV19
D gene: NA
CDR3 protein: CASTMLRRRGELFF

J gene: TRBJ1-5
V gene: TRBV19
D gene: TRBD1
CDR3 protein: CASRRDRGWGNQPQHF

J gene: TRBJ1-2
V gene: TRBV11-2
D gene: NA
CDR3 protein: CASSPRTANYGYTF

J gene: TRBJ1-5
V gene: TRBV2
D gene: NA
CDR3 protein: CASSTRGVGRRNQPQHF

J gene: TRBJ2-2
V gene: TRBV7-9
D gene: TRBD2
CDR3 protein: CASSFELGTSGGTGELFF

J gene: TRBJ1-5
V gene: TRBV19
D gene: NA
CDR3 protein: CASSIYEAREQPQHF

J gene: TRBJ2-3
V gene: TRBV29-1
D gene: TRBD1
CDR3 protein: CSVGGQGVTDTQYF

J gene: TRBJ2-3
V gene: TRBV5-1
D gene: TRBD1
CDR3 protein: CASSLATGAGGTQYF

J gene: TRBJ2-5
V gene: TRBV4-2
D gene: NA
CDR3 protein: CASSQDEGWETQYF

J gene: TRBJ1-3
V gene: TRBV4-2
D gene: NA
CDR3 protein: CASSPGANTIYF

J gene: TRBJ2-1
V gene: TRBV5-4
D gene: TRBD2
CDR3 protein: CASSLASGGTYNEQFF

J gene: TRBJ2-7
V gene: TRBV9
D gene: NA
CDR3 protein: CASSGQGGAILSYEQYF

J gene: TRBJ2-1
V gene: TRBV7-3
D gene: NA
CDR3 protein: CASSLSLLDEQFF

J gene: TRBJ1-6
V gene: TRBV6-4
D gene: NA
CDR3 protein: CARYSPLHF

J gene: TRBJ2-2
V gene: TRBV24-1
D gene: NA
CDR3 protein: CATSEGKRGNTGELFF

J gene: TRBJ2-7
V gene: TRBV5-1
D gene: TRBD2
CDR3 protein: CASSDLAGGPHEQYF

J gene: TRBJ2-3
V gene: TRBV19
D gene: NA
CDR3 protein: CASSMRQSTDTQYF

J gene: TRBJ2-5
V gene: TRBV5-1
D gene: NA
CDR3 protein: CASSLGQRETQYF

J gene: TRBJ2-7
V gene: TRBV7-9
D gene: NA
CDR3 protein: CASSSATGPRSEQYF

J gene: TRBJ2-7
V gene: TRBV4-1
D gene: NA
CDR3 protein: CASSPVQGPYEQYF

J gene: TRBJ1-2
V gene: TRBV9
D gene: NA
CDR3 protein: CASSAVQEGGYTF

J gene: TRBJ2-3
V gene: TRBV28
D gene: NA
CDR3 protein: CASSYTGSGTDTQYF

J gene: TRBJ2-7
V gene: TRBV29-1
D gene: TRBD2
CDR3 protein: CSVDSGGSSYEQYF

J gene: TRBJ2-1
V gene: TRBV15
D gene: NA
CDR3 protein: CATSRYLQGNEQFF

J gene: TRBJ1-1
V gene: TRBV19
D gene: NA
CDR3 protein: CASSPTWTGGGTEAFF

J gene: TRBJ1-6
V gene: TRBV28
D gene: NA
CDR3 protein: CASRGLVVSQMYNSPLHF

J gene: TRBJ1-4
V gene: TRBV2
D gene: NA
CDR3 protein: CASSGRRGSLFF

J gene: TRBJ1-3
V gene: TRBV28
D gene: NA
CDR3 protein: CASLPSTLLRGDTIYF